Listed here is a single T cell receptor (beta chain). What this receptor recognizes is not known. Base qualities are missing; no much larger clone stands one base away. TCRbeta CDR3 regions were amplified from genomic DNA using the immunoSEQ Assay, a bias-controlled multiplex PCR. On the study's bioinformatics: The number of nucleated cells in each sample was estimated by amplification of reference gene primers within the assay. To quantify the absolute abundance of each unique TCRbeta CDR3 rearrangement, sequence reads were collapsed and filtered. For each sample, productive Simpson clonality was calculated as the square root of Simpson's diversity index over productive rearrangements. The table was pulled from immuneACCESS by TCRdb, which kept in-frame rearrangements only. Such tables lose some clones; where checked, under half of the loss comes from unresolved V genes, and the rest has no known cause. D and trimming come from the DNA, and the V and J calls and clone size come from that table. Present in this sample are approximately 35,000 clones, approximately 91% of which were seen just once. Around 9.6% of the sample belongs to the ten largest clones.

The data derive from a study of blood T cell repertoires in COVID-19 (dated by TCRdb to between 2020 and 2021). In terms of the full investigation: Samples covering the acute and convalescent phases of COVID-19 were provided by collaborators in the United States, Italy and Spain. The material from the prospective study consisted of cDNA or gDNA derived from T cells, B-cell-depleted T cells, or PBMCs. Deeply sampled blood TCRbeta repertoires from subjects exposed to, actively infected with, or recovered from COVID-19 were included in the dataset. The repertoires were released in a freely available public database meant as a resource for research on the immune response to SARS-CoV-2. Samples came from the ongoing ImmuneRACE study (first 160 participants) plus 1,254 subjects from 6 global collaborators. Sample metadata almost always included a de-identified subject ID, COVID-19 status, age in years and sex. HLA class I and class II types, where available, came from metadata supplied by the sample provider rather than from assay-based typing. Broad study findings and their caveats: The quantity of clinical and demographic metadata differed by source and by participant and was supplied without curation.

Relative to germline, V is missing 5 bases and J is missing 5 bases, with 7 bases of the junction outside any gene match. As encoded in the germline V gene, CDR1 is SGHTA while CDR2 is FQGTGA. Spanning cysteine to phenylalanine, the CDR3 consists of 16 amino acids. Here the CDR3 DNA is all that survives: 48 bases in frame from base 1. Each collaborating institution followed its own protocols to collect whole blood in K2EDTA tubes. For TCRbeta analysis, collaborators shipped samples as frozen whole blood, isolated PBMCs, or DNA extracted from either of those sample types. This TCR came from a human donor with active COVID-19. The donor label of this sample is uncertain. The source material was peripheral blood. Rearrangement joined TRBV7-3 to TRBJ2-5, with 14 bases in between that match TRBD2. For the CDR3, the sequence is CASSPRLAGGRETQYF. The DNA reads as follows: TGTGCCAGCAGCCCCCGACTAGCGGGAGGGCGGGAGACCCAGTACTTC.